This passage covers 5 T cell receptor beta chains from one sample sequenced in a study of T cells in Graves' hyperthyroidism and ophthalmopathy. RNA transcripts provided the source from which TCR beta CDR3 regions were amplified. The primer set for the first-round RT-PCR of the TCR CDR3 was HTBI. One entry per CDR3 protein results from TCRdb running MiXCR on the multiplex PCR reads. Among about 340,000 distinct CDR3 sequences, under 25% were seen once, and the ten largest hold around half. The source material was blood. The receptors were gathered from a woman between 50 and 59 years old with Graves' hyperthyroidism.

This clonotype was picked up many times. J is TRBJ2-7 and V is TRBV20-1, with a tentative D call TRBD1 (6 bases). The CDR3 spans 14 residues. In germline, CDR1 is DFQATT, CDR2 SNEGSKA (reference sequence). The V gene lost 2 bases and the J gene lost 3 bases, with 14 bases spanning the gap. The CDR3 DNA reads as TGCAGTGCTAGAACAGGGAGTTACCGCTACGAGCAGTACTTC. This encodes CSARTGSYRYEQYF.

This clonotype has ten or more counts. The genes are TRBV7-9 and TRBJ2-7; D is ambiguous. Trimming cost V 5 bases and J 2 bases, with 10 bases left between them. Germline-derived CDR1 and CDR2 are SEHNR and FQNEAQ (reference sequence). This CDR3 comprises 13 residues. The CDR3 nucleotides read TGTGCCAGCAGCACCGTTAAGACCTACGAGCAGTACTTC. It is translated as CASSTVKTYEQYF.

This clonotype was found a few times. The genes are TRBV19 and TRBJ1-1, with D maybe TRBD1 (6 bases). CDR3 size: 13 residues. With 5 bases removed from V and 10 bases from J, the gap between germline ends came to 17 bases. Per the germline V gene, CDR1 is LNHDA and CDR2 is SQIVND (reference sequence). The CDR3 spells CASSRGRESGAFF. The CDR3 nucleotides are TGTGCCAGTAGTCGGGGGCGCGAGTCCGGAGCTTTCTTT.

This clonotype was seen repeatedly, ten times or more. The chain employs TRBV12-3 or TRBV12-4 and TRBJ1-1; 8 bases are a match to TRBD1. Trimming at V came to 10 bases and at J to 6 bases, leaving 7 bases not matched to a gene. The CDR3 contains 12 residues. The CDR3 bases are TGTGCCACCCAGGGGGCTGGAGCTGAAGCTTTCTTT. Translated, it gives CATQGAGAEAFF.

In this sample, this clonotype turned up a few times. The CDR3 loop reads CATGGDRGNFDGYTF. In DNA form, the CDR3 reads TGTGCCACCGGGGGGGACAGGGGAAATTTTGATGGCTACACCTTC. The chain is built from TRBV15 and TRBJ1-2, with 10 bases fitting TRBD1. CDR3 size: 15 residues. Germline trimming cut 8 bases from V and 6 bases from J; bases unmatched to any gene: 12. CDR1 is LNHNV, CDR2 YYDKDF, per germline (reference sequence).